The rows below give T cell receptor beta chains drawn from one sample of a study of blood T cell repertoires in COVID-19. Clones were sequenced by immunoSEQ multiplex PCR, and TCRdb holds only the in-frame ones, with some missing. This sample yields 300,000 to 450,000 clones, of which around 85% are seen a single time; more than 3% belongs to the top ten. Material: peripheral blood. The source of these receptors is a woman between 18 and 30 years old with acute or convalescent COVID-19. CDR3s include the opening cysteine and the closing phenylalanine or tryptophan. D genes are given only for firm matches. Part of the rows lack a size; the others show once, few, many or a class for expanded clones.

TRBJ2-7,-,TRBV28,-,TGTGCCAGCAGTTACTCCTTTCGGGAGCAGTACTTC,CASSYSFREQYF
TRBJ1-1,-,TRBV5-1,few,TGCGCCAGCAGCTTCCAGGGGAACACTGAAGCTTTCTTT,CASSFQGNTEAFF
TRBJ1-1,TRBD1,TRBV30,-,TGTGCCTGGGACAGGGGGCTCGATACTGAAGCTTTCTTT,CAWDRGLDTEAFF
TRBJ2-2,TRBD1,TRBV6-5,-,TGTGCCAGCAGTTACCGGACAGGGGGCCTCACCGGGGAGCTGTTTTTT,CASSYRTGGLTGELFF
TRBJ2-7,TRBD1,TRBV28,once,TGTGCCAGCAGTACCCCTACGGACAGGGGGCATTACGAGCAGTACTTC,CASSTPTDRGHYEQYF
TRBJ2-7,-,TRBV15,-,TGTGCCACCAGCAGAGGGGCAGCCTACGAGCAGTACTTC,CATSRGAAYEQYF
TRBJ1-2,TRBD1,TRBV7-8,-,TGTGCCAGCAGCTTAGACAGGGGGCAATATGGCTACACCTTC,CASSLDRGQYGYTF
TRBJ2-3,-,TRBV5-4,-,TGTGCCAGCAGCACCTTTCCGGAGGGAGTTGCAGATACGCAGTATTTT,CASSTFPEGVADTQYF
TRBJ1-6,-,TRBV7-9,-,TGTGCCAGCAGCTTAAGTATGGGGCAGGGTAATTCACCCCTCCACTTT,CASSLSMGQGNSPLHF
TRBJ2-5,TRBD1,TRBV18,-,TGTGCCAGCTCACCCCTTCAAGGGGGCGGGGAGACCCAGTACTTC,CASSPLQGGGETQYF
TRBJ1-6,-,TRBV6-5,-,TGTGCCAGCCAGGGCTCCTATAATTCACCCCTCCACTTT,CASQGSYNSPLHF
TRBJ1-1,-,TRBV18,once,TGTGCCAGCTCACTACTTTTAGACAGCAACACTGAAGCTTTCTTT,CASSLLLDSNTEAFF
TRBJ1-5,-,TRBV6-5,few,TGTGCCAGCAGTTCCCAGGGGCTCGATTGGCCCCAGCATTTT,CASSSQGLDWPQHF
TRBJ2-5,-,TRBV21-1,-,TGTGCCAGCAGCAAAGAAGGAGACAGACTAGCGGGAGGGCGGGAGACCCAGTACTTC,CASSKEGDRLAGGRETQYF
TRBJ2-3,TRBD2,TRBV19,-,TGTGCCAGTAGTACTAGCGGGAGTACAGATACGCAGTATTTT,CASSTSGSTDTQYF
TRBJ2-5,-,TRBV15,-,TGTGCCACCAGCAGAGATAGGGGGACCGGCCGGACCCAGTACTTC,CATSRDRGTGRTQYF
TRBJ2-5,-,TRBV9,once,TGTGCCAGCAGCGAAGGCACGCACCGGGACATCCAAGAGACCCAGTACTTC,CASSEGTHRDIQETQYF
TRBJ1-1,-,TRBV5-1,few,TGCGCCAGCAGCTTCGGAGGAAGGAACACTGAAGCTTTCTTT,CASSFGGRNTEAFF
TRBJ1-2,TRBD1,TRBV28,-,TGTGCCAGCAGTCGTGGACAGGGCCGTGGCTACACCTTC,CASSRGQGRGYTF
TRBJ2-5,-,TRBV9,-,TGTGCCAGCAGCGTAGGATCGAGGGAGACCCAGTACTTC,CASSVGSRETQYF
TRBJ2-1,TRBD2,TRBV12-3/TRBV12-4,once,TGTGCCAGCAGCCTTAGCGGGTGGAGAGAGCAGTTCTTC,CASSLSGWREQFF
TRBJ1-2,-,TRBV3-1/TRBV3-2,-,TGTGCCAGCAGCCAAGTCCCCATCAGGGCAGATGGCTACACCTTC,CASSQVPIRADGYTF
TRBJ1-1,TRBD1,TRBV2,once,TGTGCCAGTTGGGACAGCCTCGGGGGAGCTTTCTTT,CASWDSLGGAFF
TRBJ1-5,-,TRBV12-3/TRBV12-4,-,TGTGCCACCGCCCTATTACCCGGTCAGCCCCAGCATTTT,CATALLPGQPQHF
TRBJ1-6,TRBD1,TRBV5-1,-,TGCGCCAGCAGCTCGTACTTACCGGGACAGTGGGATTCACCCCTCCACTTT,CASSSYLPGQWDSPLHF
TRBJ2-3,TRBD1,TRBV24-1,-,TGTGCCACCAGTGAAAGACCGGGACAGGTCATCCATACGCAGTATTTT,CATSERPGQVIHTQYF
TRBJ2-3,TRBD1,TRBV9,-,TGTGCCAGCAGCGGACAGGGAACGAGCACAGATACGCAGTATTTT,CASSGQGTSTDTQYF
TRBJ1-2,TRBD1,TRBV5-1,-,TGCGCCAGCAGCTCCGGGACAGGGGTTAACTATGGCTACACCTTC,CASSSGTGVNYGYTF